The clone carrying this TCR beta chain was found many times. Antigen: not known. These data are taken from a study of T-cell memory formation after mild COVID-19. Study-level findings and limits: Still unconfirmed is whether the second-wave clones peaking on day 37 recognized SARS-CoV-2. Researchers found some responding clones in pre-infection memory, a sign that cross-reactive memory joined.

This CDR3 is built from 16 residues. Germline assignment: CDR1 SEHNR and CDR2 FQNEAQ (reference sequence). With V trimmed by 3 bases and J by 6 bases, 12 bases remained unmatched. MiXCR, run by TCRdb on the 5' RACE reads, gives a single entry per CDR3 protein. This table holds some 160,000 distinct CDR3 sequences, 25% to 40% found once. The sequencing sample was made of PBMCs or a T cell subset sorted from them (not recorded which). The clonotype was recovered from an adult woman who had mild COVID-19 (a few samples of this study predate the infection). Cell type and time point are not known. The chain joins TRBV7-9 to TRBJ1-2, with TRBD1 matching 8 bases. In DNA, the CDR3 is TGTGCCAGCAGCTTTCGGACAGGGCCCGGCTTTGATGGCTACACCTTC. Amino acid sequence: CASSFRTGPGFDGYTF.